Presented here are 6 T cell receptor beta chains from one specimen sequenced in a study of cytomegalovirus exposure and HLA in healthy donors. Primers for the PCR totalled 60 Vbeta and 13 Jbeta. This table comes from immunoSEQ multiplex PCR, and its TCRdb copy is limited to in-frame clones, with some not included. Its table records roughly 82,000 clones. The specimen sequenced was PBMCs. Every receptor here comes from an older woman in good health and CMV-seronegative.

This chain uses TRBV11-2 with TRBJ1-1; D remains ambiguous. This CDR3 region has 13 residues. Germline CDR1 and CDR2: SGHAT and FQNNGV. Trimming took 2 bases from V and 1 from J, leaving 5 bases between them. In DNA, the CDR3 is TGTGCCAGCAGCTTAAAGAGGAACACTGAAGCTTTCTTT. It specifies CASSLKRNTEAFF.

This sequence joins TRBV6-1 and TRBJ2-3; weak D call: TRBD2 (6 bases). Germline V gene data show CDR1 as MNHNS and CDR2 as SASEGT. The ends were cut back, 4 bases at V and 0 bases at J, with 14 bases in the middle. The CDR3 consists of 16 residues. The CDR3 here is CASSAWGDTSTDTQYF. The DNA of the CDR3 is TGTGCCAGCAGTGCTTGGGGGGATACTAGCACAGATACGCAGTATTTT.

Here the CDR3 DNA reads TGTGCCATCAGCGGGGACAGGGTCGGTGAAGCTTTCTTT. It yields the protein CAISGDRVGEAFF. The genes are TRBV10-3 and TRBJ1-1, with TRBD1 matching 9 bases. Germline loops: CDR1 ENHRY, CDR2 SYGVKD. The CDR3 has 13 residues. V lost 6 bases to trimming and J lost 7 bases; unmatched junction nucleotides: 6.

V is TRBV6-5 and J is TRBJ1-5, with D maybe TRBD1 (5 bases). The CDR3 has 15 residues. CDR1 is MNHEY, CDR2 SVGAGI, per germline. V was cut by 2 bases and J by 0 bases, with 8 bases left in between. CDR3 in DNA: TGTGCCAGCAGTTACAACAGGAATAGCAATCAGCCCCAGCATTTT. It encodes CASSYNRNSNQPQHF.

The CDR3 reads CASSQDDTSGYLDEQFF. The CDR3, as DNA: TGTGCCAGCAGCCAAGATGACACTAGCGGCTATTTGGATGAGCAGTTCTTC. The rearrangement links TRBV14 to TRBJ2-1, with 8 bases identical to TRBD2. Germline CDR1 reads SGHDN; CDR2 reads FVKESK. After removal of 0 bases from V and 8 bases from J, the junction contained 12 bases not matched to a gene. The length of the CDR3 is 17 residues.

This sequence joins TRBV6-6 and TRBJ2-1; maybe TRBD1 (6 bases). Per the germline V gene, CDR1 is MNHNY and CDR2 is SVGAGI (reference sequence). Trimming pared 5 bases from V and 8 bases from J, leaving 13 bases between. The CDR3 spans 13 residues. The CDR3 DNA follows: TGTGCCAGCAGTGCGACCTCAGGGGATGAGCAGTTCTTC. It encodes CASSATSGDEQFF.